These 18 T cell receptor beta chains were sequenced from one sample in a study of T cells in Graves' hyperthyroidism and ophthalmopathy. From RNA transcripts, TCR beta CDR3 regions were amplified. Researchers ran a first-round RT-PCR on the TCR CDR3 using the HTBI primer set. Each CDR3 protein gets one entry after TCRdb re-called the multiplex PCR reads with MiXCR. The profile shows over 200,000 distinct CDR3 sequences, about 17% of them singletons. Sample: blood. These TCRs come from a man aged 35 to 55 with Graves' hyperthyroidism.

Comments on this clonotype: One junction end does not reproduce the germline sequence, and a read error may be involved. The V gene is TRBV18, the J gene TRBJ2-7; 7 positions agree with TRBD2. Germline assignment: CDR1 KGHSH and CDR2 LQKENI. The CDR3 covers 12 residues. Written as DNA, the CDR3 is TGTGCCATCTCACCTAGCGGCTACGAGCAGTACTTC. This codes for CAISPSGYEQYF.

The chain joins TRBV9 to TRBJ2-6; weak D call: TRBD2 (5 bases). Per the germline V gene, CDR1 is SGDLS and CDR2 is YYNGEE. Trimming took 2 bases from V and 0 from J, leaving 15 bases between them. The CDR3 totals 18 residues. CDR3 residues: CASSVSHLLGSGANVLTF. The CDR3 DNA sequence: TGTGCCAGCAGCGTGTCACACTTACTAGGCTCTGGGGCCAACGTCCTGACTTTC.

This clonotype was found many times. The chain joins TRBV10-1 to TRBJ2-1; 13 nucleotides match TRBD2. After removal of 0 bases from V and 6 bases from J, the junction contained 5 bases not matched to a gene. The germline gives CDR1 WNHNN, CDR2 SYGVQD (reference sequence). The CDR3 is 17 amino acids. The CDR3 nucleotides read TGCGCCAGCAGTGAGTCGACTAGCGGGGGGCAATTCAATGAGCAGTTCTTC. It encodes CASSESTSGGQFNEQFF.

In DNA, the CDR3 is TGTGCCAGCAGAAGGGACAGGGAAGCTTTCTTT. Its protein product is CASRRDREAFF. This rearrangement joins TRBV27 to TRBJ1-1, with TRBD1 matching over 8 bases. After removal of 6 bases from V and 8 bases from J, the junction contained 2 bases not matched to a gene. Germline-derived CDR1 and CDR2 are MNHEY and SMNVEV (reference sequence). The CDR3 is made up of 11 amino acids.

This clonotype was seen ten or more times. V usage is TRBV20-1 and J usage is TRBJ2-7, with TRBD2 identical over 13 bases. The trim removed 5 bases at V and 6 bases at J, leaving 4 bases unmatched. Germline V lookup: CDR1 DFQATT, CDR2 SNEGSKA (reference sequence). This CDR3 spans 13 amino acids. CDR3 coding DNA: TGCAGTGCTCGGACTAGCGGGGGAAGCGAGCAGTACTTC. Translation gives CSARTSGGSEQYF.

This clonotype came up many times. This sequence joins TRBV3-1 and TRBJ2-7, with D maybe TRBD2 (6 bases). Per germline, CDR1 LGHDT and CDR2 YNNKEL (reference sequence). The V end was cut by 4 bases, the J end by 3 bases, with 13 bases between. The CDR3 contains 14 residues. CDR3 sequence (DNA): TGTGCCAGCAGCCCTCGGGACTTTGACTACGAGCAGTACTTC. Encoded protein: CASSPRDFDYEQYF.

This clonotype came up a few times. The CDR3 DNA sequence: TGCAGCGTTGAAGTTCTAGGGCGGGAGCAGTACTTC. This codes for CSVEVLGREQYF. The J gene is TRBJ2-7, the V gene TRBV29-1; D not certain. This CDR3 comprises 12 residues. Trimming stripped 1 base from V and 7 bases from J, with 11 bases between. The germline gives CDR1 SQVTM, CDR2 ANQGSEA.

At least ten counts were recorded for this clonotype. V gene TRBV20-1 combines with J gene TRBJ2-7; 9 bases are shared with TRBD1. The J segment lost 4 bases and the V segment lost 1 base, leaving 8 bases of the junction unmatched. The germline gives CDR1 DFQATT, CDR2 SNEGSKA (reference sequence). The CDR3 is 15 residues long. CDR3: CSARAPGTGWYEQYF. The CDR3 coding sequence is TGCAGTGCTAGAGCCCCCGGGACAGGGTGGTACGAGCAGTACTTC.

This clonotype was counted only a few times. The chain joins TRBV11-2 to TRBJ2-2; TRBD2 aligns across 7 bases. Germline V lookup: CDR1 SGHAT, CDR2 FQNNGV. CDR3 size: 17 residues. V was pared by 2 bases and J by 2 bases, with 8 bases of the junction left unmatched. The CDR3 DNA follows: TGTGCCAGCAGCTTATTGGGAGGGGCGTATAACACCGGGGAGCTGTTTTTT. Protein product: CASSLLGGAYNTGELFF.

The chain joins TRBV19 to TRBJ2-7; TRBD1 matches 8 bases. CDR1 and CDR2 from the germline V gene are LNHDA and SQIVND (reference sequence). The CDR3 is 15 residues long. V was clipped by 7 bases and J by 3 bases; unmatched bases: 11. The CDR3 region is CASTYRAGQGYEQYF. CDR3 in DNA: TGTGCCAGTACCTATCGGGCTGGACAGGGCTACGAGCAGTACTTC.

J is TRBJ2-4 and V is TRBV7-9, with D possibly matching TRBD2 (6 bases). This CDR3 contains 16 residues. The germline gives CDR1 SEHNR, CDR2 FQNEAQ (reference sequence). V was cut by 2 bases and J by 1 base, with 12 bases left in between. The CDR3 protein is CASSLSGGLAKNIQYF. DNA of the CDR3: TGTGCCAGCAGCTTATCTGGGGGACTGGCCAAAAACATTCAGTACTTC.

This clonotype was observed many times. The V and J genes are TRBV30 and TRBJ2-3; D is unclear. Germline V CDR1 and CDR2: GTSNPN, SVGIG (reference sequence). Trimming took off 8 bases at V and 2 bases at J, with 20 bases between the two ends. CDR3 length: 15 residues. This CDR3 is CATSRTGRNTDTQYF. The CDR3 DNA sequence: TGTGCCACGAGTAGAACGGGCAGGAACACAGATACGCAGTATTTT.

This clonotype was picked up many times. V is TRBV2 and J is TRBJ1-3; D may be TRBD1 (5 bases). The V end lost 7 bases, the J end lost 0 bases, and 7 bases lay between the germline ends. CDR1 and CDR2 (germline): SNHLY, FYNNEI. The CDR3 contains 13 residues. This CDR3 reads CASTGTSGNTIYF. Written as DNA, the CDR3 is TGTGCCAGCACGGGGACCTCTGGAAACACCATATATTTT. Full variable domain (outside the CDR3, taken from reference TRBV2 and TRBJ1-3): EPEVTQTPSHQVTQMGQEVILRCVPISNHLYFYWYRQILGQKVEFLVSFYNNEISEKSEIFDDQFSVERPDGSNFTLKIRSTKLEDSAMYFCASTGTSGNTIYFGEGSWLTVV.

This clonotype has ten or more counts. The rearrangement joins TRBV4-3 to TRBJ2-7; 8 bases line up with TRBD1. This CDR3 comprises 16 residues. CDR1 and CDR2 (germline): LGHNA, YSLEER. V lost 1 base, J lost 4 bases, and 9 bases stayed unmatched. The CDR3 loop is CASSQAPDRGVYEQYF. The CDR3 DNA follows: TGCGCCAGCAGCCAAGCCCCTGACAGGGGCGTTTACGAGCAGTACTTC.

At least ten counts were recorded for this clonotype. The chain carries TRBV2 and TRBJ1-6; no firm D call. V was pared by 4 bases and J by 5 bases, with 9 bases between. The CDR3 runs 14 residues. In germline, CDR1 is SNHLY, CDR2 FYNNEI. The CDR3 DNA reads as TGTGCCAGCAGTGCCCGGGAGGATAATTCACCCCTCCACTTT. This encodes CASSAREDNSPLHF.

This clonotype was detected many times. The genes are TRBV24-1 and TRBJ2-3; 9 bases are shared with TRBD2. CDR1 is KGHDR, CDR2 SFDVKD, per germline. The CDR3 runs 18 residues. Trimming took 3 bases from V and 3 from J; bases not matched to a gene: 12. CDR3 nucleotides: TGTGCCACCAGTGATGATGGGAGCGGGGGGTCCGGAACAGATACGCAGTATTTT. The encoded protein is CATSDDGSGGSGTDTQYF.

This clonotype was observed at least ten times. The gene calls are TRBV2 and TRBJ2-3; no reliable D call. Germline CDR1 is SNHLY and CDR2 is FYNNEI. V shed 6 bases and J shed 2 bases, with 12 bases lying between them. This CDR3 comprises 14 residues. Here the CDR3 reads CASRIRKITDTQYF. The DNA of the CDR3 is TGTGCCAGCAGAATTAGGAAAATCACAGATACGCAGTATTTT.

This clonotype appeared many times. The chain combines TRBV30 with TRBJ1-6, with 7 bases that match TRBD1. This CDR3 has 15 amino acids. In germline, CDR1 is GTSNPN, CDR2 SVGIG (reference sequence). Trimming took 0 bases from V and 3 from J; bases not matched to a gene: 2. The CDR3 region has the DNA TGTGCCTGGAGTGTACGGGACAGCTATAATTCACCCCTCCACTTT. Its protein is CAWSVRDSYNSPLHF. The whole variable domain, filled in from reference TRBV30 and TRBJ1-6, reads SQTIHQWPATLVQPVGSPLSLECTVEGTSNPNLYWYRQAAGRGLQLLFYSVGIGQISSEVPQNLSASRPQDRQFILSSKKLLLSDSGFYLCAWSVRDSYNSPLHFGNGTRLTVT.